This record looks at one T cell receptor (beta chain) sequence and its context. These data originate in a study of blood T cell repertoires in COVID-19. Study background: Italy, Spain and the United States were the sources of the convalescent and acute COVID-19 samples.

Original processing notes: Amplification of reference gene primers provided the estimated nucleated cell counts. Sequencing used immunoSEQ multiplex PCR; TCRdb keeps in-frame clones, though not all of them. V and J calls and clone size are those listed in that table; D and trimming were worked out from the DNA. The sample has more than 200,000 clones; around 84% are singletons. This clonotype originated in a man aged 55-75 years with acute or convalescent COVID-19. The sample consisted of peripheral blood.

The CDR3 loop is CASSLVTSGGNEQFF. The CDR3 nucleotides are TGTGCCAGCAGCTTAGTCACGAGCGGGGGGAATGAGCAGTTCTTC. The V and J genes are TRBV7-2 and TRBJ2-1; 9 bases are shared with TRBD2. Germline CDR1 SGHTA, CDR2 FQGNSA. Trimming at V came to 1 base and at J to 7 bases, leaving 5 bases not matched to a gene. The CDR3 has 15 amino acids.